This TCR beta chain was recorded in a study of T cell repertoires in cytomegalovirus infection. Study information: Public signatures in TCR beta pointed to CMV infection and matching HLA type.

Using its own MiXCR run on the reads, TCRdb lists one record per CDR3 protein. The sample lists around 310,000 distinct CDR3 sequences; under 20% were seen once. General observations from the study: CMV-specific TCR beta clonotypes restricted by HLA-C were the ones dominating the ex vivo response. Summed frequency of public TCR beta families distinguished CMV carriers with the relevant HLA.

This clonotype was detected a few times. No antigen is known for it. CDR1 and CDR2 from the germline V gene are SGHAT and FQDESV (reference sequence). The CDR3 is made up of 11 amino acids. V shed 6 bases and J shed 7 bases, with 7 bases lying between them. The sample comprised PBMCs. This chain joins TRBV11-1 and TRBJ2-1; D unresolved. This clonotype originated in a human donor in good health (CMV status not recorded). Some clones in this sample may be carry-over from other donors' samples. CDR3 sequence: CASSHVNEQFF. In DNA, the CDR3 is TGTGCCAGCAGTCATGTTAATGAGCAGTTCTTC. Supplemented by reference TRBV11-1 and TRBJ2-1, the full variable domain reads EAEVAQSPRYKITEKSQAVAFWCDPISGHATLYWYRQILGQGPELLVQFQDESVVDDSQLPKDRFSAERLKGVDSTLKIQPAELGDSAMYLCASSHVNEQFFGPGTRLTVL.